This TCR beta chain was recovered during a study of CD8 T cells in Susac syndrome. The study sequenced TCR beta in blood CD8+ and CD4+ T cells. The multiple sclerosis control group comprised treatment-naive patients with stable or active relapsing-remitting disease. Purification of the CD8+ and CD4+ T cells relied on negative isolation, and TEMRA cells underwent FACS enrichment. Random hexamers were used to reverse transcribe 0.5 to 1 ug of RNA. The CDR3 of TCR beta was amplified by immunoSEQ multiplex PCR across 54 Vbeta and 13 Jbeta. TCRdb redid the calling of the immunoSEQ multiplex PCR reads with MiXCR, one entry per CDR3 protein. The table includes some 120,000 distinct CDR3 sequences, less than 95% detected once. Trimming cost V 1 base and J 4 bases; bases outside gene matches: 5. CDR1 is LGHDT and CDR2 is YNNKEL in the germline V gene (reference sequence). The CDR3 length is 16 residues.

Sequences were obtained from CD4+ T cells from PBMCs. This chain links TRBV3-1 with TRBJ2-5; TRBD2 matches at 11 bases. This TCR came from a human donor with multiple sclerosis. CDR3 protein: CASSQVAGGGRETQYF. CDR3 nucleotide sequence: TGTGCCAGCAGCCAAGTAGCGGGGGGGGGTCGAGAGACCCAGTACTTC.